One and the same sample provided the 5 T cell receptor beta chains below, sequenced in a study of T cell responses to AZD1222 COVID-19 vaccine. The repertoire was sequenced with immunoSEQ multiplex PCR; TCRdb's copy has only in-frame clones and lacks some. The table has 160,000 or so clones, roughly 90% seen once. The sequenced sample was peripheral blood, obtained on day 0 of AZD1222 vaccination. Receptor source: an adult in good health.

This rearrangement joins TRBV5-4 to TRBJ1-2; 11 nucleotides line up with TRBD1. The germline gives CDR1 SGHNT, CDR2 YYREEE (reference sequence). V trimming: 5 bases; J trimming: 4 bases; junction bases outside the gene matches: 7. This CDR3 contains 15 residues. This CDR3 is CASSHGQGAGYGYTF. The CDR3 nucleotides read TGTGCCAGCAGTCACGGACAGGGGGCGGGCTATGGCTACACCTTC.

The rearrangement uses TRBV19 and TRBJ2-5; D is possibly TRBD1 (5 bases). CDR1 is LNHDA and CDR2 is SQIVND in the germline V gene (reference sequence). The CDR3 covers 13 residues. V shed 6 bases and J shed 6 bases, with 14 bases lying between them. The CDR3 DNA reads as TGTGCCAGTAGCTGGGGCAGGGAACAGACCCAGTACTTC. The encoded protein is CASSWGREQTQYF.

V is TRBV4-2 and J is TRBJ1-2; weak D call: TRBD1 (5 bases). Looked up from germline, CDR1 is LGHNA and CDR2 is YNFKEQ. V lost 0 bases to trimming and J lost 10 bases, with 15 bases between them. This CDR3 has 14 amino acids. In nucleotides, the CDR3 is TGTGCCAGCAGCCAAGATAGTTTGGCAGGGAACTACACCTTC. Amino acid sequence: CASSQDSLAGNYTF.

This clone was recorded only once. Other DNA sequences in this specimen translate into the identical CDR3. The rearrangement uses TRBV28 and TRBJ1-2; 9 bases align to TRBD1. Losses at the gene ends were 6 bases for V and 5 bases for J; bases not matched to a gene: 4. CDR1 is MDHEN and CDR2 is SYDVKM in the germline V gene. The CDR3 has 13 residues. CDR3 nucleotides: TGTGCCAGCAGCCCCGGGACAGGGTATGGCTACACCTTC. Amino acids: CASSPGTGYGYTF.

The chain uses TRBV28 and TRBJ1-6; TRBD1 agrees at 9 bases. Per the germline V gene, CDR1 is MDHEN and CDR2 is SYDVKM. The V and J ends lost 2 bases and 0 bases, in that order; junction bases with no gene match: 2. The CDR3 sequence is 17 residues long. The CDR3 DNA is TGTGCCAGCAGTTTAGACAGGGGGAGCTCCTATAATTCACCCCTCCACTTT. Amino acid sequence: CASSLDRGSSYNSPLHF. Looking up the rest from reference TRBV28 and TRBJ1-6 gives the full variable domain: DVKVTQSSRYLVKRTGEKVFLECVQDMDHENMFWYRQDPGLGLRLIYFSYDVKMKEKGDIPEGYSVSREKKERFSLILESASTNQTSMYLCASSLDRGSSYNSPLHFGNGTRLTVT.